These 11 T cell receptor beta chains were sequenced from one sample in a study of cytomegalovirus exposure and HLA in healthy donors. 60 Vbeta and 13 Jbeta primers were used in PCR. Clones were read by immunoSEQ multiplex PCR, and TCRdb kept only the in-frame ones, dropping some. The profile shows tens of thousands of clones, just over 75% of them singletons. Sequenced: PBMCs. Source of these receptors: a middle-aged man in good health and CMV-seronegative.

The J gene is TRBJ1-1, the V gene TRBV6-5; 9 bases map to TRBD1. Germline V gives CDR1 MNHEY, CDR2 SVGAGI. Trimming took 7 bases from V and 3 from J; bases not matched to a gene: 6. CDR3 length equals 14 residues. Here the CDR3 DNA reads TGTGCCAGCACCTTACAGGGGGCGGACACTGAAGCTTTCTTT. Its translation: CASTLQGADTEAFF.

The gene calls are TRBV5-4 and TRBJ1-2; possible D gene TRBD1, 6 bases. The germline CDR1 and CDR2 sequences are SGHNT and YYREEE (reference sequence). CDR3 length: 15 amino acids. The V gene lost 0 bases and the J gene lost 2 bases, with 11 bases spanning the gap. CDR3 bases: TGTGCCAGCAGCTTGGGCGGGGGCGCGAACTATGGCTACACCTTC. It is translated as CASSLGGGANYGYTF.

This chain links TRBV5-4 with TRBJ2-3, with D possibly TRBD1 on 5 matching bases. There are 15 residues in the CDR3. Between the trimmed V and J ends, which lost 1 base and 2 bases, there was a span of 11 bases. CDR1 SGHNT and CDR2 YYREEE come from the germline V gene (reference sequence). The CDR3 bases are TGTGCCAGCAGCTTGTTTTCGACAGCCACAGATACGCAGTATTTT. Amino acid sequence: CASSLFSTATDTQYF.

V gene TRBV6-6 combines with J gene TRBJ1-1, with D maybe TRBD1 (5 bases). This CDR3 region has 15 residues. Germline V gives CDR1 MNHNY, CDR2 SVGAGI (reference sequence). V was cut by 5 bases and J by 2 bases, with 15 bases left in between. The CDR3, as DNA: TGTGCCAGCAGTGGGATTTGGGGGGAAAACACTGAAGCTTTCTTT. Amino acids: CASSGIWGENTEAFF.

The CDR3 nucleotides read TGTGCCAGCTCACCATCCGGGACAGGCTGGACCGGGGAGCTGTTTTTT. It translates to CASSPSGTGWTGELFF. The rearrangement joins TRBV18 to TRBJ2-2; 8 nucleotides agree with TRBD1. The CDR3 is 16 residues long. Unmatched junction bases numbered 7, after V lost 2 bases and J lost 5 bases. Germline V gene lookup returns CDR1 KGHSH and CDR2 LQKENI. Filled out from reference TRBV18 and TRBJ2-2, the complete variable domain reads NAGVMQNPRHLVRRRGQEARLRCSPMKGHSHVYWYRQLPEEGLKFMVYLQKENIIDESGMPKERFSAEFPKEGPSILRIQQVVRGDSAAYFCASSPSGTGWTGELFFGEGSRLTVL.

The gene calls are TRBV15 and TRBJ1-1, with 8 bases that match TRBD1. The germline V gene encodes CDR1 LNHNV and CDR2 YYDKDF (reference sequence). V shed 8 bases, J shed 0 bases, and the junction held 2 bases outside the gene matches. The CDR3 sequence is 13 residues long. This chain's CDR3 is CATRTGLNTEAFF. For the CDR3, the DNA is TGTGCCACCCGGACAGGGCTGAACACTGAAGCTTTCTTT. The full variable domain, with the rest looked up from reference TRBV15 and TRBJ1-1, is DAMVIQNPRYQVTQFGKPVTLSCSQTLNHNVMYWYQQKSSQAPKLLFHYYDKDFNNEADTPDNFQSRRPNTSFCFLDIRSPGLGDTAMYLCATRTGLNTEAFFGQGTRLTVV.

This clone was picked up one time. This sequence joins TRBV10-2 and TRBJ2-7, with 14 bases lining up with TRBD2. V dropped 4 bases and J dropped 3; count of bases not matched to a gene: 8. The CDR3 covers 17 residues. The germline V gene has CDR1 WSHSY and CDR2 SAAADI. The CDR3 is CASSGYGTSGRLYEQYF. The CDR3 DNA reads TGCGCCAGCAGTGGGTACGGGACTAGCGGGAGACTCTACGAGCAGTACTTC.

The chain combines TRBV7-9 with TRBJ2-1; no definite D call. CDR1 and CDR2 from the germline V gene are SEHNR and FQNEAQ (reference sequence). With 3 bases removed from V and 7 bases from J, the gap between germline ends came to 4 bases. The CDR3 spans 11 residues. The CDR3 coding sequence is TGTGCCAGCAGCTTCGGGAATGAGCAGTTCTTC. Translated: CASSFGNEQFF.

This clone was recorded only once. The V and J genes are TRBV7-2 and TRBJ1-5, with D unclear. Trimming stripped 7 bases from V and 2 bases from J, with 15 bases between. This CDR3 region has 15 residues. Germline V gives CDR1 SGHTA, CDR2 FQGNSA. CDR3 sequence (DNA): TGTGCCAGCACCATCCCCGCTAATGGCAATCAGCCCCAGCATTTT. Protein sequence: CASTIPANGNQPQHF.

The chain recombines TRBV4-2 with TRBJ2-7, with TRBD2 identical over 13 bases. CDR3 length: 14 residues. V gave up 5 bases and J gave up 5 bases; unmatched junction bases: 3. The germline gives CDR1 LGHNA, CDR2 YNFKEQ. CDR3 in DNA: TGTGCCAGCAGCGGACTAGCGGGAGAAAACGAGCAGTACTTC. Translation: CASSGLAGENEQYF.

This clone showed up just a few times. This chain links TRBV23-1 with TRBJ2-6; D perhaps matches TRBD2 (5 bases). TRBV23-1 falls under the ORF class, with uncertain function. Deletions cut 4 bases from V and 0 bases from J, with 10 bases between. The CDR3 spans 16 residues. CDR3 protein: CASSLLRDSGANVLTF. The CDR3 DNA is TGCGCCAGCAGTCTTTTGAGGGACTCTGGGGCCAACGTCCTGACTTTC.